This T cell receptor (beta chain) was observed in a study of TIL therapy for anti-PD-1-resistant metastatic lung cancer. Study background: Median tumor mutation burden was around 1.6 mutations per megabase. Study findings and constraints: Treatment-naive, never-smoker and oncogene-addicted patients were overrepresented in this highly selected cohort.

This was the immunoSEQ v3 assay. Measured with immunoSEQ multiplex PCR; TCRdb has only the in-frame clones, and not every one. The sample contains more than 55,000 clones, about 81% of which appear only once. The time point here: pre-treatment sample, taken before nivolumab and TIL therapy. V lost 4 bases to trimming and J lost 0 bases, with 13 bases between them. The length of the CDR3 is 16 residues. In germline, CDR1 is LNHDA, CDR2 SQIVND (reference sequence). This clone has only one observation. Its antigen is undetermined. This sequence originates from a person between 25 and 79 years old with non-small cell lung cancer. The sequenced sample was blood, obtained at baseline. The V call is TRBV19, the J call TRBJ2-1; possible D gene TRBD2, 6 bases. The CDR3 is CASSRVAASSYNEQFF. The CDR3 nucleotides read TGTGCCAGTAGTAGGGTAGCGGCCAGCTCCTACAATGAGCAGTTCTTC. The entire variable domain, with the rest obtained from reference TRBV19 and TRBJ2-1, is as follows: DGGITQSPKYLFRKEGQNVTLSCEQNLNHDAMYWYRQDPGQGLRLIYYSQIVNDFQKGDIAEGYSVSREKKESFPLTVTSAQKNPTAFYLCASSRVAASSYNEQFFGPGTRLTVL.